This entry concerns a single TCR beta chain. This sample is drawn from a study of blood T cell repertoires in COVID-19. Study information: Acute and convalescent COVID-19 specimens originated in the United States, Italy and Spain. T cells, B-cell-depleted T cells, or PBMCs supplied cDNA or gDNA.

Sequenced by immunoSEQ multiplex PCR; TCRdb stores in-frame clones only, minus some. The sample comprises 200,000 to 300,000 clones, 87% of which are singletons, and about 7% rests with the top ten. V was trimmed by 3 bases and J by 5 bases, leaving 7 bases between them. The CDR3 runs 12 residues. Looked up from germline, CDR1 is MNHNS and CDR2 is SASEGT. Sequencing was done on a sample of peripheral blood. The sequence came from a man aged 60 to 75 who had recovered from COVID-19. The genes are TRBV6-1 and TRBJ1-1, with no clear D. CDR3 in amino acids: CASSEQRTEAFF. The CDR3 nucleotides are TGTGCCAGCAGTGAGCAGCGGACTGAAGCTTTCTTT.